Included here is one TCR beta chain sequence, with context. Its antigen remains unidentified. The data belong to a study of Ad26.COV2.S vaccination and SARS-CoV-2 variants. About the research overall: Ad26.COV2.S given intramuscularly, once or twice 56 days apart.

The treatment is: around 19 received Ad26.COV2.S at low or high dose, single or two shots; 5 received placebo; per-sample allocation not given. Collection of the samples took place on day 63 after the first injection of vaccine or placebo. Vaccine was an Ad26 vector expressing Wuhan-strain SARS-CoV-2 spike. Method: immunoSEQ multiplex PCR; TCRdb's copy keeps in-frame clones and lacks some. In the table there are about 350,000 clones, more than 85% of which are singletons. General study findings and limits: The TCR-based breadth and depth measures might underestimate overall T cell responses.

Germline lookup yields CDR1 MGHRA and CDR2 YSYEKL. V dropped 3 bases and J dropped 2 bases, with 11 bases sitting between them. This CDR3 spans 16 amino acids. The receptor's source is a person between 18 and 59 years old who received the Ad26.COV2.S COVID-19 vaccine or a placebo. The rearrangement uses TRBV4-1 and TRBJ2-6, with D perhaps matching TRBD1 (6 bases). Sequencing used peripheral blood, obtained in a trial of Ad26.COV2.S vaccine versus placebo. CDR3 nucleotide sequence: TGCGCCAGCAGCCAGGGCACAGGGACTGGGGCCAACGTCCTGACTTTC. It is translated as CASSQGTGTGANVLTF.